The clone carrying this T cell receptor beta chain has a handful of counts. Its target is unknown. PCR involved 60 Vbeta and 13 Jbeta primers. The repertoire was sequenced with immunoSEQ multiplex PCR; TCRdb's copy has only in-frame clones and lacks some. The sample lists about 110,000 clones, 77% seen once, with 4.2% in the top ten. This sample is drawn from a study of cytomegalovirus exposure and HLA in healthy donors. General study findings and limits: Analysis was performed later, and it showed HLA-associated TCR beta chains to be more clonally expanded than equally common others. There were reportedly fewer N-insertions in an Asian-associated ancestry cluster than the roughly 700-donor mean, in a later analysis.

V lost 1 base and J 0 bases, leaving 16 bases between the germline ends. The germline V gene has CDR1 SGHAT and CDR2 FQNNGV. This CDR3 is 18 amino acids long. The source is a male donor in good health and CMV-seronegative. This chain connects TRBV11-2 to TRBJ2-1, with D possibly matching TRBD2 (6 bases). Sequencing was done on a sample of PBMCs. In DNA form, the CDR3 reads TGTGCCAGCAGCTTAGGGATTAGGTCCGGGAGCTCCTACAATGAGCAGTTCTTC. Its translation is CASSLGIRSGSSYNEQFF.